The clone carrying this T cell receptor beta chain was seen a single time. Its specificity is not known. This sample is drawn from a study of CD8+ T cells in alopecia areata. Overall study: Oral tofacitinib, 5 to 10 mg twice daily, was given in an open-label trial. The study, taken as a whole, reports: The treated group had a single nonresponder, limiting CD8+ expansion-response conclusions. TCR sharing across patients was less clear than in mice, possibly HLA-related.

Treatment: oral pan-JAK inhibitor, 5-10 mg twice daily. Reverse transcribed after extraction, RNA yielded cDNA as the sequencing template. Sequencing used immunoSEQ multiplex PCR; TCRdb keeps in-frame clones, though not all of them. In the table there are under 200,000 clones, 65% of which are singletons. V was shortened by 5 bases and J by 4 bases, with 17 bases between the two germline ends. CDR1 is LNHDA, CDR2 SQIVND, per germline (reference sequence). The CDR3 runs 15 residues. This chain connects TRBV19 to TRBJ1-2; possible D gene TRBD1, 6 bases. The sequenced sample was CD4+ T cells sorted from blood, obtained at week 4, from a patient treated with tofacitinib. The clonotype was recovered from a human donor with alopecia areata. The CDR3 here is CASSAGDTAPYGYTF. The CDR3 coding sequence is TGTGCCAGTAGTGCCGGGGACACCGCTCCCTATGGCTACACCTTC.